The TCR beta chain under discussion was sequenced for a study of chemoradiotherapy in HPV16-positive cancers. Study summary: Candidate HPV-specific clones and shared TCR motifs came from two HPV16-positive patients.

Repertoires were sampled repeatedly during chemoradiotherapy. The ends were cut back, 0 bases at V and 8 bases at J, with 10 bases in the middle. This CDR3 contains 12 residues. Germline assignment: CDR1 GTSNPN and CDR2 SVGIG (reference sequence). Findings and caveats of the study: In HPV16-positive patients, HPV-responsive T-cell expansion tracked better recurrence-free survival. Candidate HPV-specific clones and E7-related TCR motifs grew in tumor during treatment.

Repertoires were generated with immunoSEQ multiplex PCR, while TCRdb's copy carries only in-frame clones and drops some. The sample has more than 10,000 clones, over 75% seen once; the top ten hold about 2.5%. Notes on this clone: What it binds is unknown.

The rearrangement links TRBV30 to TRBJ1-2; D gene ambiguous. Here the sequenced sample was blood, taken from a patient who underwent chemoradiotherapy. The receptor's source is a human donor with HPV-associated anogenital cancer. In DNA form, the CDR3 reads TGTGCCTGGAGTGTACGAGGGAGAGGCTACACCTTC. Amino acid sequence: CAWSVRGRGYTF.